The clone carrying this T cell receptor beta chain has a handful of counts. This record belongs to a study of CD8 T cells in Susac syndrome. The germline CDR1 and CDR2 sequences are SEHNR and FQNEAQ (reference sequence). This CDR3 contains 16 residues. V was clipped by 5 bases and J by 0 bases, with 14 bases between them. With random hexamers, about 0.45 to 1 ug RNA was reverse transcribed. An immunoSEQ multiplex PCR generated amplified TCR beta CDR3 products spanning 54 Vbeta and 13 Jbeta. TCRdb used MiXCR to reprocess the immunoSEQ multiplex PCR reads, holding one entry per CDR3 protein. The repertoire holds around 130,000 distinct CDR3 sequences, with approximately 79% as singletons. Patients with stable or active relapsing-remitting disease, all of them treatment-naive, made up the multiple sclerosis controls.

The clonotype comes from a human donor with multiple sclerosis. The V gene is TRBV7-9, the J gene TRBJ2-1; D is undetermined. Sequenced: CD8+ T cells from PBMCs. The CDR3 sequence is CASSPQNSSSYNEQFF. The CDR3 nucleotides are TGTGCCAGCAGCCCCCAAAACTCTAGCTCCTACAATGAGCAGTTCTTC.